Listed below are T cell receptor beta chains from one sample, sequenced in a study of blood T cell repertoires in COVID-19. The protocol was immunoSEQ multiplex PCR, while the TCRdb copy is restricted to in-frame clones and leaves out a portion. Here the sample spans 200,000 to 300,000 clones, 91% being singletons. The sequenced material came from peripheral blood. These receptors were collected from a person aged 18 to 30 with COVID-19, enrolled during active disease. Each CDR3 is given with its conserved first and last residue. D genes are given only for firm matches. Rows may omit the clone size; those that give it use once, few, many or a size class.

CDR3	DNA	size	D	J	V
CASSQDNGYGYTF	TGTGCCAGCAGCCAAGATAACGGCTATGGCTACACCTTC	NA	NA	TRBJ1-2	TRBV4-2
CASSLAGTDYGYTF	TGTGCCAGCAGTTTAGCCGGGACAGATTATGGCTACACCTTC	once	TRBD1	TRBJ1-2	TRBV28
CASSLEYSSYEQYF	TGTGCCAGCAGCTTAGAGTATAGCTCCTACGAGCAGTACTTC	NA	NA	TRBJ2-7	TRBV11-1
CATSDNDRGTYQPQHF	TGTGCCACCAGTGATAATGACAGGGGGACGTACCAGCCCCAGCATTTT	NA	TRBD1	TRBJ1-5	TRBV24-1
CASSYRAGGLSGELFF	TGTGCCAGCAGTTACAGGGCTGGCGGGCTTAGCGGGGAGCTGTTTTTT	NA	NA	TRBJ2-2	TRBV6-6
CASSQDGRGNTEAFF	TGCGCCAGCAGCCAAGACGGCAGGGGGAACACTGAAGCTTTCTTT	once	NA	TRBJ1-1	TRBV4-1
CASSPSPAVGTAPSNYGYTF	TGTGCCAGCAGCCCATCACCCGCAGTCGGGACAGCACCTTCTAACTATGGCTACACCTTC	NA	NA	TRBJ1-2	TRBV21-1
CASSLPRGRDQPQHF	TGTGCCAGCAGCCTCCCAAGGGGGCGCGATCAGCCCCAGCATTTT	few	TRBD1	TRBJ1-5	TRBV7-2
CAMAREPSADTQYF	TGTGCCATGGCACGGGAGCCCAGCGCAGATACGCAGTATTTT	NA	NA	TRBJ2-3	TRBV10-3
CASTAGGSYEQYF	TGTGCCAGCACTGCCGGAGGATCCTACGAGCAGTACTTC	NA	NA	TRBJ2-7	TRBV11-2
CSVVGQVSYGYTF	TGCAGCGTTGTGGGACAGGTGTCTTATGGCTACACCTTC	NA	TRBD1	TRBJ1-2	TRBV29-1
CASTPGGTSGIWEQYF	TGTGCCAGCACCCCTGGGGGGACTAGCGGGATCTGGGAGCAGTACTTC	few	TRBD2	TRBJ2-7	TRBV6-2/TRBV6-3
CASSYETLAGGPGTQYF	TGTGCCAGCAGTTACGAAACCCTAGCGGGAGGGCCGGGGACCCAGTACTTC	NA	TRBD2	TRBJ2-5	TRBV6-2/TRBV6-3
CASSYGGRNYGYTF	TGTGCCAGCAGTTACGGCGGGCGGAACTATGGCTACACCTTC	NA	NA	TRBJ1-2	TRBV6-5
CASSIRLAGNNEQFF	TGTGCCAGCAGCATACGACTAGCGGGTAACAATGAGCAGTTCTTC	NA	TRBD2	TRBJ2-1	TRBV11-2
CASSSGLAGGRDTQYF	TGTGCCAGCAGCTCGGGACTAGCGGGAGGACGTGATACGCAGTATTTT	NA	TRBD2	TRBJ2-3	TRBV11-2
CSVGAGGDTQYF	TGCAGCGTTGGGGCAGGCGGGGATACGCAGTATTTT	NA	NA	TRBJ2-3	TRBV29-1
CATPRAAGVDNEQFF	TGTGCCACCCCGAGGGCAGCGGGAGTAGACAATGAGCAGTTCTTC	NA	TRBD2	TRBJ2-1	TRBV6-5
CSVIPVTYNEQFF	TGCAGCGTTATCCCGGTTACCTACAATGAGCAGTTCTTC	once	NA	TRBJ2-1	TRBV29-1
CASSAGQVISPYEQYF	TGTGCCAGCAGCGCCGGACAGGTCATTTCGCCATACGAGCAGTACTTC	NA	TRBD1	TRBJ2-7	TRBV5-4
CASSLQQVLNTEAFF	TGTGCCAGCAGCCTTCAACAGGTCCTGAACACTGAAGCTTTCTTT	NA	NA	TRBJ1-1	TRBV7-3
CATGGDPPNSPLHF	TGTGCCACCGGAGGGGACCCGCCTAATTCACCCCTCCACTTT	NA	NA	TRBJ1-6	TRBV24-1
CASSPRGEAETQYF	TGTGCCAGCAGCCCCCGGGGGGAGGCAGAGACCCAGTACTTC	NA	TRBD2	TRBJ2-5	TRBV9
CASSPTGVQPQHF	TGTGCCAGCAGCCCGACAGGGGTTCAGCCCCAGCATTTT	NA	TRBD1	TRBJ1-5	TRBV3-1/TRBV3-2
CASSPQENYGYTF	TGTGCCAGCAGTCCACAGGAAAACTATGGCTACACCTTC	NA	NA	TRBJ1-2	TRBV6-5
CASSAQVGGGYTF	TGTGCCAGCAGTGCACAGGTCGGAGGGGGCTACACCTTC	NA	NA	TRBJ1-2	TRBV27
CASSGTNSYNSPLHF	TGTGCCAGCAGCGGGACAAATAGCTATAATTCACCCCTCCACTTT	NA	NA	TRBJ1-6	TRBV6-5
CASSLRASDNNEQFF	TGTGCCAGCAGTTTACGGGCTAGCGACAACAATGAGCAGTTCTTC	NA	NA	TRBJ2-1	TRBV28
CASSYSLGAYEQYF	TGTGCCAGCAGTTACTCGCTGGGGGCATACGAGCAGTACTTC	NA	NA	TRBJ2-7	TRBV6-5
CASSLTGDTEAFF	TGCGCCAGCAGCCTTACAGGGGACACTGAAGCTTTCTTT	NA	TRBD1	TRBJ1-1	TRBV5-1